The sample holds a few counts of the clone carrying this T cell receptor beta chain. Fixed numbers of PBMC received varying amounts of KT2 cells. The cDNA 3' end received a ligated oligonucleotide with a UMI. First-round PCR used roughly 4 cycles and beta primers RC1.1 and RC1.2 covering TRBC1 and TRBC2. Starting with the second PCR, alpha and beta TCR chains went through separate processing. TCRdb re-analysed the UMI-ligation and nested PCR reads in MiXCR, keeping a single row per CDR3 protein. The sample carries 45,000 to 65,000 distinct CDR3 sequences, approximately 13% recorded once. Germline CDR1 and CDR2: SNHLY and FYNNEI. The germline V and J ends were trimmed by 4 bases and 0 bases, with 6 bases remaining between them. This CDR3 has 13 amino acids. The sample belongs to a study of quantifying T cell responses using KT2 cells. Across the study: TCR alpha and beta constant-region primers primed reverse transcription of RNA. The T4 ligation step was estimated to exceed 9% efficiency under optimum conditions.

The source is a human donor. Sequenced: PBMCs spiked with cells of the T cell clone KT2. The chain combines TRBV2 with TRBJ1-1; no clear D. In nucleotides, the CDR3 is TGTGCCAGCAGTGCCCTCATGAACACTGAAGCTTTCTTT. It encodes CASSALMNTEAFF.